The 16 T cell receptor beta chains given below trace back to one sample, sequenced in a study of T-cell reconstitution after alpha-beta-depleted transplantation in children. TCRbeta library construction was performed incorporating unique molecular identifiers. TCRdb reanalysed the PCR reads using MiXCR and keeps one entry per CDR3 protein. The table has almost 500,000 distinct CDR3 sequences, about 11% seen once. Sequencing used PBMCs, obtained before TCRalphabeta/CD19-depleted stem cell transplant. The source is a child aged 2-15 years with inherited bone marrow failure, due to receive a stem cell transplant.

This sequence joins TRBV10-1 and TRBJ2-2; 8 bases fit TRBD1. V was clipped by 7 bases and J by 3 bases; unmatched bases: 4. There are 14 residues in the CDR3. The germline gives CDR1 WNHNN, CDR2 SYGVQD (reference sequence). CDR3 in amino acids: CASIGQGHTGELFF. The CDR3 nucleotides read TGCGCCAGCATAGGACAGGGTCACACCGGGGAGCTGTTTTTT.

There are many counts of this clonotype. The chain couples TRBV2 to TRBJ2-2; D is possibly TRBD1 (6 bases). CDR1 is SNHLY, CDR2 FYNNEI, per germline. V was trimmed by 3 bases and J by 7 bases, leaving 15 bases between them. The CDR3 length is 15 residues. CDR3 bases: TGTGCCAGCAGTGATCCCACAGGGAGAATCGGGGAGCTGTTTTTT. This translates into CASSDPTGRIGELFF. The complete variable domain, with remaining parts taken from reference TRBV2 and TRBJ2-2, reads EPEVTQTPSHQVTQMGQEVILRCVPISNHLYFYWYRQILGQKVEFLVSFYNNEISEKSEIFDDQFSVERPDGSNFTLKIRSTKLEDSAMYFCASSDPTGRIGELFFGEGSRLTVL.

This clonotype was seen a handful of times. The chain links TRBV9 to TRBJ2-1, with 7 positions matching TRBD2. After removal of 4 bases from V and 9 bases from J, the junction contained 13 bases not matched to a gene. Germline CDR1 and CDR2: SGDLS and YYNGEE. The CDR3 covers 15 residues. CDR3 in DNA: TGTGCCAGCAGCAAAGGCGGCGGGAGCTGGAGTGAGCAGTTCTTC. It is translated as CASSKGGGSWSEQFF.

This clonotype was seen many times. The chain uses TRBV2 and TRBJ2-2; possible D gene TRBD1, 6 bases. Trimming removed 5 bases from V and 5 bases from J, with 18 bases in between. Per germline, CDR1 SNHLY and CDR2 FYNNEI. The CDR3 length is 16 residues. CDR3 protein: CASSPSVGALTGELFF. The CDR3, as DNA: TGTGCCAGCAGTCCTTCAGTGGGGGCGCTGACCGGGGAGCTGTTTTTT.

This clonotype was observed many times. V is TRBV20-1 and J is TRBJ1-1, with 7 bases matching TRBD1. The CDR3 spans 14 residues. CDR1 and CDR2 (germline): DFQATT, SNEGSKA (reference sequence). The V gene end was trimmed by 0 bases and the J gene end by 6 bases; junction bases not matched to a gene: 7. The CDR3 DNA is TGCAGTGCTAGAGATCTGACAGGGTCCCCTGAAGCTTTCTTT. Translation: CSARDLTGSPEAFF.

This clonotype was observed at least ten times. V and J are TRBV12-3 or TRBV12-4 and TRBJ1-5, with D possibly matching TRBD1 (6 bases). Trimming removed 1 base at V and 5 bases at J, with 6 bases between. The CDR3 length is 13 residues. The CDR3 loop reads CASSLEGDQPQHF. CDR3 nucleotide sequence: TGTGCCAGCAGTTTAGAGGGGGATCAGCCCCAGCATTTT.

This clonotype has a count of ten or more. Written as DNA, the CDR3 is TGTGCCAGCAGTTATCTTCCGGGAGGCCCCTACGAGCAGTACTTC. As protein: CASSYLPGGPYEQYF. This chain links TRBV6-2 or TRBV6-3 with TRBJ2-7; 7 bases map to TRBD2. The V gene end was trimmed by 3 bases and the J gene end by 2 bases; junction bases not matched to a gene: 7. Germline lookup yields CDR1 MNHEY and CDR2 SVGEGT. The CDR3 extends over 15 amino acids.

A remark on this clonotype: A clone one base away is much larger, so this may be a read error. The chain links TRBV15 to TRBJ2-1; D not certain. CDR3 length: 14 residues. In germline, CDR1 is LNHNV, CDR2 YYDKDF (reference sequence). The CDR3 DNA reads TGTGCCACCAGCAGAGTAGGCAGCTACCATGAGCAGTTCTTC. Its protein product is CATSRVGSYHEQFF.

The V call is TRBV4-3, the J call TRBJ2-7, with 10 positions matching TRBD2. V was pared by 5 bases and J by 2 bases, with 6 bases of the junction left unmatched. The CDR3 covers 15 residues. CDR1 and CDR2 (germline): LGHNA, YSLEER. The CDR3, as DNA: TGCGCCAGCAGCAATATAGCGGGAGGCCCCTACGAGCAGTACTTC. Translating gives CASSNIAGGPYEQYF.

This clonotype was found a few times. The rearrangement joins TRBV12-3 or TRBV12-4 to TRBJ1-2; D remains ambiguous. Trimming cost V 5 bases and J 2 bases, with 21 bases left between them. There are 17 residues in the CDR3. The CDR3 nucleotides read TGTGCCAGCAGTGTCCGGGTCTCGATTCTAGTAAACTATGGCTACACCTTC. Protein: CASSVRVSILVNYGYTF.

This clonotype appeared many times. This rearrangement joins TRBV27 to TRBJ2-7, with D perhaps matching TRBD2 (6 bases). Per germline, CDR1 MNHEY and CDR2 SMNVEV (reference sequence). V was trimmed by 2 bases and J by 0 bases, leaving 11 bases between them. The CDR3 spans 15 residues. The CDR3 sequence: CASSLLGLSSYEQYF. The CDR3 region has the DNA TGTGCCAGCAGTTTACTAGGACTATCCTCCTACGAGCAGTACTTC.

Ten or more counts support this clonotype. The chain is built from TRBV27 and TRBJ1-1; no clear D gene. Trimming took off 6 bases at V and 0 bases at J, with 11 bases between the two ends. The CDR3 contains 14 residues. CDR1 MNHEY and CDR2 SMNVEV come from the germline V gene (reference sequence). DNA for the CDR3: TGTGCCAGCAGAACTTACCTGATGAACACTGAAGCTTTCTTT. It translates to CASRTYLMNTEAFF.

This clonotype was seen ten or more times. The chain employs TRBV12-3 or TRBV12-4 and TRBJ2-7; TRBD1 aligns across 9 bases. The CDR3 consists of 15 residues. J gave up 5 bases and V 6 bases, and 11 bases lay outside the gene matches. The CDR3 protein is CASSQKGTGSHEQYF. CDR3 coding DNA: TGTGCCAGCAGCCAAAAGGGGACAGGGAGCCACGAGCAGTACTTC.

Many counts were recorded for this clonotype. The CDR3 sequence is CAWSVQQGNTEAFF. The CDR3 region has the DNA TGTGCCTGGAGTGTACAACAGGGCAACACTGAAGCTTTCTTT. J is TRBJ1-1 and V is TRBV30; a possible D gene is TRBD1 (6 bases). The V and J ends lost 0 bases and 2 bases respectively, with 10 bases between them. Germline values: CDR1 GTSNPN, CDR2 SVGIG (reference sequence). This CDR3 spans 14 amino acids.

This clonotype was counted at least ten times. This chain uses TRBV4-1 with TRBJ2-3; TRBD1 or TRBD2 may be the D gene (5 bases each). Between the trimmed V and J ends, which lost 1 base and 2 bases, there was a span of 16 bases. This CDR3 spans 17 amino acids. CDR1 is MGHRA and CDR2 is YSYEKL in the germline V gene. The CDR3 region is CASSQARGPEDTDTQYF. The DNA of the CDR3 is TGCGCCAGCAGCCAAGCCCGGGGACCGGAGGACACAGATACGCAGTATTTT.

The chain combines TRBV28 with TRBJ2-7; no firm D call. The germline V and J ends were trimmed by 7 bases and 1 base, with 11 bases remaining between them. Germline assignment: CDR1 MDHEN and CDR2 SYDVKM. The CDR3 covers 13 residues. This CDR3 is CASTYAESYEQYF. CDR3 bases: TGTGCCAGCACCTACGCAGAATCCTACGAGCAGTACTTC.